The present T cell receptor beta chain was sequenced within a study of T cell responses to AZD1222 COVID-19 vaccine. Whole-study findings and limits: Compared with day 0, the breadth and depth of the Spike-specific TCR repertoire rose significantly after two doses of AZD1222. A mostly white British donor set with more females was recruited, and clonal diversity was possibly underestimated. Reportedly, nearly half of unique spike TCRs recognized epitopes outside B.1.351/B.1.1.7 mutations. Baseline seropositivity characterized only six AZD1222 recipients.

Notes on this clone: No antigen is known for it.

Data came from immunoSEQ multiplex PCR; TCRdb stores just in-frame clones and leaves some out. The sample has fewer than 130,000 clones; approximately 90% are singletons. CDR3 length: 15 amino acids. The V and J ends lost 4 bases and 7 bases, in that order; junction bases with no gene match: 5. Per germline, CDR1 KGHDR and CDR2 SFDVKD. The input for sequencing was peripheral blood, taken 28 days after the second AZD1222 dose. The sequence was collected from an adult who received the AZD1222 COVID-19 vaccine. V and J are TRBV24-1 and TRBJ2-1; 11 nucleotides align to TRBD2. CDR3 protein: CATSELAGARNEQFF. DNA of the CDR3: TGTGCCACCAGTGAACTAGCGGGAGCGAGAAATGAGCAGTTCTTC.